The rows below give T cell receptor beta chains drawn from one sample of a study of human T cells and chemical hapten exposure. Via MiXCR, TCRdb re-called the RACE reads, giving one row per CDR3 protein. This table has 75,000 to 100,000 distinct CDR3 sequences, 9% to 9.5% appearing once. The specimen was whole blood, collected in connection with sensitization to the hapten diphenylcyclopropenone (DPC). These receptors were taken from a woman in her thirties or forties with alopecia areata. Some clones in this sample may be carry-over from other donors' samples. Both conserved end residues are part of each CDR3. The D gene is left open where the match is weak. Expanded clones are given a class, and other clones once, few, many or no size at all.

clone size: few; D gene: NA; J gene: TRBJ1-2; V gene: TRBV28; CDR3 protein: CASSLLSQGAPMGGYTF; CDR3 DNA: TGTGCCAGCAGTTTGTTGAGCCAGGGCGCCCCTATGGGGGGCTACACCTTC
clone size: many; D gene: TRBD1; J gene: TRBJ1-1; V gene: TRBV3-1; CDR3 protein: CASSQTGANTEAFF; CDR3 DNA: TGTGCCAGCAGCCAGACAGGGGCCAACACTGAAGCTTTCTTT
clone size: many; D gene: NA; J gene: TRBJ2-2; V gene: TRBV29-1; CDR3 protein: CSVAGNTGELFF; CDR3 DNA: TGCAGCGTCGCAGGGAACACCGGGGAGCTGTTTTTT
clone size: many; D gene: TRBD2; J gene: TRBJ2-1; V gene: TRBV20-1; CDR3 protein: CSAQPTSGNYNEQFF; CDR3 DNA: TGCAGTGCTCAACCGACTAGCGGAAACTACAATGAGCAGTTCTTC
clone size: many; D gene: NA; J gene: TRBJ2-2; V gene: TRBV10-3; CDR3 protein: CAISSSTGNTGELFF; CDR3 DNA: TGTGCCATCAGTTCATCGACAGGGAACACCGGGGAGCTGTTTTTT
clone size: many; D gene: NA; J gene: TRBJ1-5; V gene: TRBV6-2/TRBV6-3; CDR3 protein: CASSYDSYQPQHF; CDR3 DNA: TGTGCCAGCAGTTACGACAGTTATCAGCCCCAGCATTTT
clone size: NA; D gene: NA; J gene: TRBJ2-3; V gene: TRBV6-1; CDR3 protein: CASSLAYSTDTQYF; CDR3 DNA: TGTGCCAGCAGTTTAGCGTATAGCACAGATACGCAGTATTTT
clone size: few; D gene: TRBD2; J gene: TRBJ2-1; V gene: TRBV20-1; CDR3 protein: CSATQLVGTSGYNEQFF; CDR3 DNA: TGCAGTGCTACCCAACTAGTCGGGACTAGCGGTTACAATGAGCAGTTCTTC
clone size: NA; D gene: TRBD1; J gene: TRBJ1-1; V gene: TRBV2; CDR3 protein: CASNAVVRGRTEAFF; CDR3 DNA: TGTGCCAGCAATGCCGTCGTCAGGGGGCGGACTGAAGCTTTCTTT
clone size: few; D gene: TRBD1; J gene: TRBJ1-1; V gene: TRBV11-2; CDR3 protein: CASSSTTGTGVPEAFF; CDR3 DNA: TGTGCCAGCAGCTCTACGACAGGGACGGGCGTCCCTGAAGCTTTCTTT
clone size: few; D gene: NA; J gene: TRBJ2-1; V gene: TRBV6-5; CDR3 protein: CASSYSSPLYNEQFF; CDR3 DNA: TGTGCCAGCAGTTACTCGAGTCCCCTCTACAATGAGCAGTTCTTC
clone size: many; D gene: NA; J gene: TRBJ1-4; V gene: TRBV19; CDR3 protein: CASSIRQGGEKLFF; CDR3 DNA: TGTGCCAGTAGTATCCGGCAGGGTGGTGAAAAACTGTTTTTT
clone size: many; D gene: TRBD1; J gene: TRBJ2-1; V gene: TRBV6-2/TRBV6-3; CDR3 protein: CASSRAGQGFYNEQFF; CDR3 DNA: TGTGCCAGCAGTAGAGCGGGACAGGGGTTCTACAATGAGCAGTTCTTC
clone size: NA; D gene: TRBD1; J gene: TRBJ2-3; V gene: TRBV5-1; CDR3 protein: CASSDQGAADTQYF; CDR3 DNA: TGCGCCAGCAGCGATCAGGGGGCCGCAGATACGCAGTATTTT
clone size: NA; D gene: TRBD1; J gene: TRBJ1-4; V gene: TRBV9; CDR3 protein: CASSAQGAGGEKLFF; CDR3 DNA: TGTGCCAGCAGCGCACAGGGGGCCGGTGGTGAAAAACTGTTTTTT
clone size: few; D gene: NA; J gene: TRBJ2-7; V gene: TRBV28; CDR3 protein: CASRLGPREQYF; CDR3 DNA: TGTGCCAGCAGGTTAGGGCCGCGGGAGCAGTACTTC
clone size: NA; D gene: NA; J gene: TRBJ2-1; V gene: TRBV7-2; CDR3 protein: CASSPTSASYNEQFF; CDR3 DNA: TGTGCCAGCAGCCCGACATCCGCCTCCTACAATGAGCAGTTCTTC
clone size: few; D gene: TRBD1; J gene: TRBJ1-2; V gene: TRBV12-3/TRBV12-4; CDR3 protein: CASSSGQGAVRGYTF; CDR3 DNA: TGTGCCAGCAGTTCGGGACAGGGGGCCGTTAGAGGCTACACCTTC
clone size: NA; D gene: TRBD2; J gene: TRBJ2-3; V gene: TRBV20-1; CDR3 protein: CSAHRTSGRVNTQYF; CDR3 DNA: TGCAGTGCACATCGTACTAGCGGGAGGGTTAATACGCAGTATTTT
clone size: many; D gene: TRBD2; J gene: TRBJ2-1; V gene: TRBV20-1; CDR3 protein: CSVGTSGRPNEQFF; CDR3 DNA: TGCAGTGTTGGGACTAGCGGGAGGCCCAATGAGCAGTTCTTC
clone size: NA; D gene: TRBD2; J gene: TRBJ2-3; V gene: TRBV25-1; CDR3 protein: CASSLAGEVDTQYF; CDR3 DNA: TGTGCCAGCAGTTTAGCGGGAGAGGTGGATACGCAGTATTTT
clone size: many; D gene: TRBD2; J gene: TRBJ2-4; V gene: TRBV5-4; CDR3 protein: CASTRGGAENIQYF; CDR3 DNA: TGTGCCAGCACCCGCGGGGGGGCGGAAAACATTCAGTACTTC
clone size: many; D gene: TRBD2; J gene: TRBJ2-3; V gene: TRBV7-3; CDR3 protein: CASSPRISGRAFRETDTQYF; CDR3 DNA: TGTGCCAGCAGCCCCCGAATTAGCGGGAGGGCCTTCAGGGAGACAGATACGCAGTATTTT
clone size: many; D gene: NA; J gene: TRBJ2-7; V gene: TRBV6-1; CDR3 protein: CASRGLSSYEQYF; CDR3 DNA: TGTGCCAGCAGGGGGTTATCCTCCTACGAGCAGTACTTC
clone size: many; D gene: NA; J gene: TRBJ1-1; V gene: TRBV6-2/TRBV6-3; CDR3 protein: CASSYSQKQTEAFF; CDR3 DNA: TGTGCCAGCAGTTACTCCCAAAAGCAGACTGAAGCTTTCTTT
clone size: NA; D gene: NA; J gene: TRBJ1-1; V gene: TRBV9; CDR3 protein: CASSVAMNTEAFF; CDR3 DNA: TGTGCCAGCAGCGTGGCGATGAACACTGAAGCTTTCTTT
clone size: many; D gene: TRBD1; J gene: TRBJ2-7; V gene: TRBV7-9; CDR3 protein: CASSLVGTGESEQYF; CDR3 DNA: TGTGCCAGCAGCTTGGTAGGGACAGGGGAGTCCGAGCAGTACTTC
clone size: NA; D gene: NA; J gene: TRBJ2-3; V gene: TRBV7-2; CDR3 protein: CASSFMSSTQYF; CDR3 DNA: TGTGCCAGCAGCTTCATGAGCTCTACGCAGTATTTT
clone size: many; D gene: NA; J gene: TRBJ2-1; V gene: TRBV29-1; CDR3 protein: CSVEGDSYNEQFF; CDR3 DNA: TGCAGCGTTGAGGGGGACTCATACAATGAGCAGTTCTTC
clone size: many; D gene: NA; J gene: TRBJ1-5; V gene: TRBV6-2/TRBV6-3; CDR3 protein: CASSYLGAYGNQPQHF; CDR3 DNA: TGTGCCAGCAGTTACCTGGGCGCGTATGGCAATCAGCCCCAGCATTTT
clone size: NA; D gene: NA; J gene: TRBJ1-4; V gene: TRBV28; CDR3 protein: CASSTVRGPNEKLFF; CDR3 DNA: TGTGCCAGCAGCACCGTTCGGGGGCCTAATGAAAAACTGTTTTTT
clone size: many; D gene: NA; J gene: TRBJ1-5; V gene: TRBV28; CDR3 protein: CASSIGGATHQPQHF; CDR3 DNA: TGTGCCAGCAGTATAGGGGGGGCTACCCATCAGCCCCAGCATTTT
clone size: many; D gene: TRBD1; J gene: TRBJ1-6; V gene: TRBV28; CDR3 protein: CASSLPGTGDSPLHF; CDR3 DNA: TGTGCCAGCAGTCTACCCGGGACAGGGGATTCACCCCTCCACTTT
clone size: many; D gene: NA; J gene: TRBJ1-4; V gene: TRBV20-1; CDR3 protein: CSARGYIRSLTTNEKLFF; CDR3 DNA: TGCAGTGCTAGAGGCTATATACGGTCATTAACAACTAATGAAAAACTGTTTTTT
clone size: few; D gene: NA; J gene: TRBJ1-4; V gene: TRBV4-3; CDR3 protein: CASSQESRAATNEKLFF; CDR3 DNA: TGCGCCAGCAGCCAAGAGTCCAGAGCTGCAACTAATGAAAAACTGTTTTTT
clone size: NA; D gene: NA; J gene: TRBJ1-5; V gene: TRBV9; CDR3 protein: CASSVSSNQPQHF; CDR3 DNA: TGTGCCAGCAGCGTCTCCAGCAATCAGCCCCAGCATTTT
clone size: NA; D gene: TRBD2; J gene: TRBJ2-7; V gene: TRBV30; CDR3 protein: CAWSTGLAPYEQYF; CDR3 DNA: TGTGCCTGGAGTACGGGACTAGCACCATACGAGCAGTACTTC
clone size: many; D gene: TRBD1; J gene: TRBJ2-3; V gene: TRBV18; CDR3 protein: CASSPTGGRTDTQYF; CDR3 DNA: TGTGCCAGCTCACCGACAGGGGGCAGGACAGATACGCAGTATTTT
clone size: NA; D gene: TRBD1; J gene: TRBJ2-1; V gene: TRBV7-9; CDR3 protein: CASSLAGTVIYNEQFF; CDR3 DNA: TGTGCCAGCAGCTTAGCCGGGACAGTAATATACAATGAGCAGTTCTTC
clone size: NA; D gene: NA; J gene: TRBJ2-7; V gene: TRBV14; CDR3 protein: CASSQPPGEQYF; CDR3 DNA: TGTGCCAGCAGCCAACCTCCGGGCGAGCAGTACTTC
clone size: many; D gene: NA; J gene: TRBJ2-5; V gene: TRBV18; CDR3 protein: CASSPRDGEETQYF; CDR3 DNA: TGTGCCAGCTCACCCCGGGACGGAGAAGAGACCCAGTACTTC
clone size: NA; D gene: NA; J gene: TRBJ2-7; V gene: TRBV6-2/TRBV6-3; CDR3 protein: CASSWARGYEQYF; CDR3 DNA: TGTGCCAGCAGTTGGGCTAGAGGCTACGAGCAGTACTTC
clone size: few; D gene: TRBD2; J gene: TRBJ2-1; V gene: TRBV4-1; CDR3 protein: CASSQGGLAYNEQFF; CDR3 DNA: TGCGCCAGCAGCCAAGGCGGACTAGCATACAATGAGCAGTTCTTC
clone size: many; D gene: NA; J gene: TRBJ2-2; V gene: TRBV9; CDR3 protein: CASSVSLGRLVSSTGELFF; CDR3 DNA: TGTGCCAGCAGCGTATCCCTTGGGCGCTTGGTCTCTTCTACCGGGGAGCTGTTTTTT
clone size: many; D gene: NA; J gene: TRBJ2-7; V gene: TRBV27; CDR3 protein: CASKRPGPSYEQYF; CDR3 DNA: TGTGCCAGCAAGAGACCGGGGCCGTCCTACGAGCAGTACTTC
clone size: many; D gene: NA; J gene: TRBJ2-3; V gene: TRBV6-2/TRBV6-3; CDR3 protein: CASSYGRTDTQYF; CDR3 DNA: TGTGCCAGCAGTTACGGGCGGACAGATACGCAGTATTTT
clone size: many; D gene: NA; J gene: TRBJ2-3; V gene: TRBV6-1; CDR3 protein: CASSEKGGRTDTQYF; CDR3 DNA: TGTGCCAGCAGTGAGAAGGGAGGCCGCACAGATACGCAGTATTTT
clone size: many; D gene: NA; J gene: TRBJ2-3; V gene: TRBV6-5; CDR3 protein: CASRVGGTDTQYF; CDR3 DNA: TGTGCCAGCAGGGTCGGGGGAACAGATACGCAGTATTTT